This TCR beta chain stems from a study of blood T cell repertoires in COVID-19. The CDR3 runs 15 residues. CDR1 and CDR2 (germline): GTSNPN, SVGIG (reference sequence). Trimming cost V 5 bases and J 0 bases, with 11 bases left between them. The assay was immunoSEQ multiplex PCR, and TCRdb's table has in-frame clones only and misses some. Here the sample spans roughly 330,000 clones, over 75% being singletons. Specimen: PBMCs or T cells enriched from blood (not recorded which). The clonotype was recovered from a woman aged 25 to 39 who had recovered from COVID-19. The gene calls are TRBV30 and TRBJ1-6; D is ambiguous. In DNA form, the CDR3 reads TGTGCCTGGGTCCCCTCGAGCTCCTATAATTCACCCCTCCACTTT. This sequence encodes CAWVPSSSYNSPLHF.